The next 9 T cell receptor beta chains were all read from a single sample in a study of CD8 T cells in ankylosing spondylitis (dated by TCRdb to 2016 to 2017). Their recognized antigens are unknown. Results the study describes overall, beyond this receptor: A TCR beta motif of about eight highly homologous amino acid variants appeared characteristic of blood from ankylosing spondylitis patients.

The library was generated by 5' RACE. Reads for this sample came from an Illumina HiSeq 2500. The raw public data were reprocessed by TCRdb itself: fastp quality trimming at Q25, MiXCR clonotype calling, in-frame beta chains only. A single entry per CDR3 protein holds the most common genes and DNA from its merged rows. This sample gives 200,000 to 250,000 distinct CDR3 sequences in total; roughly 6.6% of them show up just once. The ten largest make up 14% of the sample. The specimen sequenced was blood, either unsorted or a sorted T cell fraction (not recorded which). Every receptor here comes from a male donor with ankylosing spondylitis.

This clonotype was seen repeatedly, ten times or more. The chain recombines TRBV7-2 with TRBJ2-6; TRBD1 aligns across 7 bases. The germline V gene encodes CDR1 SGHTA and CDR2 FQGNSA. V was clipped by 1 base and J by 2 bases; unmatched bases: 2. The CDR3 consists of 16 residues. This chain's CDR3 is CASSLGQGAGANVLTF. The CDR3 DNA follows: TGTGCCAGCAGCTTAGGACAGGGAGCTGGGGCCAACGTCCTGACTTTC.

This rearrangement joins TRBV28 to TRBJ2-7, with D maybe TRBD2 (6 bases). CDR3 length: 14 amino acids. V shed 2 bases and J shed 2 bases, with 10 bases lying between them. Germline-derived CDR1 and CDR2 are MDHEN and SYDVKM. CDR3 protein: CASSLAGLPYEQYF. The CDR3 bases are TGTGCCAGCAGTTTAGCGGGACTCCCCTACGAGCAGTACTTC.

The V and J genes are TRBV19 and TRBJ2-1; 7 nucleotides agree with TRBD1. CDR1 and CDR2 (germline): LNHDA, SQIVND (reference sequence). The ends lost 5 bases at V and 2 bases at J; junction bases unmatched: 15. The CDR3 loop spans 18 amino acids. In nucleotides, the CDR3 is TGTGCCAGTAGTCCGACAGGGTGGGGAGCCCCAACCTACAATGAGCAGTTCTTC. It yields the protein CASSPTGWGAPTYNEQFF.

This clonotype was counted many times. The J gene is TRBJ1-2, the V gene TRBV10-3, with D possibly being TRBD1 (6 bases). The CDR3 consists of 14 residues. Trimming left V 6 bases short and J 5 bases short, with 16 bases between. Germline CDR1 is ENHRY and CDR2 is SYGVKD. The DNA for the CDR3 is TGTGCCATCAGGCCGGGACAAGTCCCTTATGGCTACACCTTC. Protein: CAIRPGQVPYGYTF.

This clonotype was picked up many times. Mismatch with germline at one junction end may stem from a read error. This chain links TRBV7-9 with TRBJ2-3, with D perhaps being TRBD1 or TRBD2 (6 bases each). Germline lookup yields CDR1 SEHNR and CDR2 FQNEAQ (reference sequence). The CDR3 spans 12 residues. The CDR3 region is CASSLGGANSDF. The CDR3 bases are TGTGCCAGCAGCTTAGGGGGGGCCAATTCGGATTTT.

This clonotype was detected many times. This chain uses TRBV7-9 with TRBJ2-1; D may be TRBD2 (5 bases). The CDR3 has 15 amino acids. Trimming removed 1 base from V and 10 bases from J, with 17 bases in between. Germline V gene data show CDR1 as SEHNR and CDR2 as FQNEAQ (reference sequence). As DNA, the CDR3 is TGTGCCAGCAGCTTAGTAGTAATGGGCCGGGAAGAGCAGTTCTTC. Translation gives CASSLVVMGREEQFF.

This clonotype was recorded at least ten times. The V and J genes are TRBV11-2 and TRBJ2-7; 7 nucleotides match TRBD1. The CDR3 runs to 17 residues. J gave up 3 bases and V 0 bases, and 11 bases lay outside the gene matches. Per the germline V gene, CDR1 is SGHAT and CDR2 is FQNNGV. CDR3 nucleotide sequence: TGTGCCAGCAGCTTAGAAAATAGGGGACAGTTGGACTACGAGCAGTACTTC. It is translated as CASSLENRGQLDYEQYF.

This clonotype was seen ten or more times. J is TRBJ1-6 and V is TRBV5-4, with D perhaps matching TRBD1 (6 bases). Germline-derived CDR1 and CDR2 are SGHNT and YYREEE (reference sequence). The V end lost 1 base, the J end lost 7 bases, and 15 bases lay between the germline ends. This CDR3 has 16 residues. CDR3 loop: CASSLFLSRGNSPLHF. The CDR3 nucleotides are TGTGCCAGCAGCTTGTTTTTGAGCAGGGGAAATTCACCCCTCCACTTT.

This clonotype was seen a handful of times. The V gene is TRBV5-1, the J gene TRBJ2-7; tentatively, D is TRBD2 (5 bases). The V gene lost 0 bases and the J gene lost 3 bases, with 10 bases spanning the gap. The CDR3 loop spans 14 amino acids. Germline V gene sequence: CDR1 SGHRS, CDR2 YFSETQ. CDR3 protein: CASSLVSGVYEQYF. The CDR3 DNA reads TGCGCCAGCAGCTTGGTGAGCGGAGTCTACGAGCAGTACTTC.